Given below is one T cell receptor beta chain in context. The data derive from a study of blood T cell repertoires in COVID-19. Assay used: immunoSEQ multiplex PCR; TCRdb lists only in-frame clones, some missing. The profile covers approximately 50,000 clones, with just under 90% appearing a single time and 9% taken by the ten largest. Input material: peripheral blood. This TCR was recovered from a man older than 75 with active or convalescent COVID-19.

For the CDR3, the DNA is TGCGCCAGCAGCCAATCGAGGGATACGCAGTATTTT. Translation: CASSQSRDTQYF. The chain combines TRBV4-1 with TRBJ2-3; D ambiguous. The CDR3 is 12 amino acids. Trimming cost V 2 bases and J 6 bases, with 6 bases left between them. The germline CDR1 and CDR2 sequences are MGHRA and YSYEKL.